This paragraph reports one T cell receptor beta chain. Its antigen is undetermined. This entry belongs to a study of T cell responses to AZD1222 COVID-19 vaccine. Trimming took 2 bases from V and 6 from J, leaving 16 bases between them. In germline, CDR1 is MDHEN, CDR2 SYDVKM. The CDR3 contains 15 residues. The assay was immunoSEQ multiplex PCR, and TCRdb's table has in-frame clones only and misses some. The repertoire includes 190,000 or so clones, just over 90% of them detected once, and approximately 3.4% sits in the top ten. Second-dose intervals of approximately 4 or approximately 12 weeks were pooled. Study outcomes and limitations: Spike-specific TCR breadth and depth rose after two AZD1222 doses. Repertoires were obtained only post-peak T cell response.

The chain recombines TRBV28 with TRBJ1-2; D perhaps matches TRBD1 (6 bases). Here the sequenced sample was peripheral blood, taken 28 days after the second AZD1222 dose. This sequence was found in an adult who received the AZD1222 COVID-19 vaccine. CDR3 sequence (DNA): TGTGCCAGCAGTTTAAATTCACTAGGGGGAGATGGCTACACCTTC. Translated: CASSLNSLGGDGYTF.